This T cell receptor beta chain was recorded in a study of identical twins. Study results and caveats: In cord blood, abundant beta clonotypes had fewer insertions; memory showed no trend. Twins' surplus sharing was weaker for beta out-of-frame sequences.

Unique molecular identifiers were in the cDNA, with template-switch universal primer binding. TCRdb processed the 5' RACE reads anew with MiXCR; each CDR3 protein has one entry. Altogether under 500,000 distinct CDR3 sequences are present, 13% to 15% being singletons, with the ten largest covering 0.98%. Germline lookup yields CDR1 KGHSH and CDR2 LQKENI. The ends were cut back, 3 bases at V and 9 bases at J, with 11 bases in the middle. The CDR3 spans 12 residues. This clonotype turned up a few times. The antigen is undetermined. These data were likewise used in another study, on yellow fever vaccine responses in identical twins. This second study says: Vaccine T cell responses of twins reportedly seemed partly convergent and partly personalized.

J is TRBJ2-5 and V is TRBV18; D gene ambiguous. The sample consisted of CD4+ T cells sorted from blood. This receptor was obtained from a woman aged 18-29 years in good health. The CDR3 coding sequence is TGTGCCAGCTCACCCGAAGAGACGGCCCAGTACTTC. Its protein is CASSPEETAQYF. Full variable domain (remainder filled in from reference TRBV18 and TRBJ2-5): NAGVMQNPRHLVRRRGQEARLRCSPMKGHSHVYWYRQLPEEGLKFMVYLQKENIIDESGMPKERFSAEFPKEGPSILRIQQVVRGDSAAYFCASSPEETAQYFGPGTRLLVL.